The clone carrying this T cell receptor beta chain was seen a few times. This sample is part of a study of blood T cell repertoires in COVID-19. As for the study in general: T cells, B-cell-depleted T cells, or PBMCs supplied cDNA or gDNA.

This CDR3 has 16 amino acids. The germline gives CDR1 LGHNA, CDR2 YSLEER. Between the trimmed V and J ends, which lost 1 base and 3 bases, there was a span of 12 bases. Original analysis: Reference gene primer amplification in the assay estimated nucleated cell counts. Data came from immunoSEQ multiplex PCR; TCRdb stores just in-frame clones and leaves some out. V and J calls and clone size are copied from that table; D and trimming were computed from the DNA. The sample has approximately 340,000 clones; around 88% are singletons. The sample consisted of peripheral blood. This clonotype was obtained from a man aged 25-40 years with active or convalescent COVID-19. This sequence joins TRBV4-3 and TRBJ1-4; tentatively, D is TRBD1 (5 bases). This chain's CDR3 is CASSQVEEGANEKLFF. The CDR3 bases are TGCGCCAGCAGCCAAGTCGAGGAAGGGGCTAATGAAAAACTGTTTTTT.